This T cell receptor (beta chain) was identified in a study of blood T cell repertoires in COVID-19. Sequencing was performed with immunoSEQ multiplex PCR; in TCRdb, only in-frame clones are kept and a portion is missing. The table records tens of thousands of clones, more than 65% of them present only once. This sequence was found in a human donor in a cohort sampled during active COVID-19. Sequencing was done on a sample of peripheral blood.

CDR3 sequence reads: CASSPLEGNHEQFF. The CDR3, as DNA: TGTGCCAGCAGCCCCCTTGAGGGTAACCATGAGCAGTTCTTC. The rearrangement uses TRBV5-6 and TRBJ2-1; possible D gene TRBD2, 5 bases. The length of the CDR3 is 14 residues. The germline gives CDR1 SGHDT, CDR2 YYEEEE. Trimming stripped 4 bases from V and 8 bases from J, with 16 bases between.